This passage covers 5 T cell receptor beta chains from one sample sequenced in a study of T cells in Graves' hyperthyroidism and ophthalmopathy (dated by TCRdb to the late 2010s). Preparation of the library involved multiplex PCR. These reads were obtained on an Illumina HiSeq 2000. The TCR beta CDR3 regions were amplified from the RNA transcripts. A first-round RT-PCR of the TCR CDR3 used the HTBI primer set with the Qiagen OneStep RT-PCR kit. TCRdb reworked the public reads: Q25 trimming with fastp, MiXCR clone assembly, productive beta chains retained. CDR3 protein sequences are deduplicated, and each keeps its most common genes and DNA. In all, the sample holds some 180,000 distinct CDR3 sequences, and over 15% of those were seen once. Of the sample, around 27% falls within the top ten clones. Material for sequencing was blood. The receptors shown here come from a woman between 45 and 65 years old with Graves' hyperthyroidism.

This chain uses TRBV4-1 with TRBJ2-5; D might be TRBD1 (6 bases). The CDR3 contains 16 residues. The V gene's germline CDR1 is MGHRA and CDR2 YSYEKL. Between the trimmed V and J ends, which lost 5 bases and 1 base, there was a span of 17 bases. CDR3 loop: CASSRGTISLQETQYF. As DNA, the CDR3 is TGCGCCAGCAGCAGGGGGACGATTAGCCTCCAAGAGACCCAGTACTTC.

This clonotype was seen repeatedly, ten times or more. CDR3 sequence (DNA): TGTGCCAGCAGTAGGGCGGGACCTAGAATAGATACGCAGTATTTT. This codes for CASSRAGPRIDTQYF. V gene TRBV12-3 or TRBV12-4 combines with J gene TRBJ2-3, with D tentatively TRBD2 (6 bases). V gave up 5 bases and J gave up 5 bases, with 17 bases separating them. The CDR3 totals 15 residues.

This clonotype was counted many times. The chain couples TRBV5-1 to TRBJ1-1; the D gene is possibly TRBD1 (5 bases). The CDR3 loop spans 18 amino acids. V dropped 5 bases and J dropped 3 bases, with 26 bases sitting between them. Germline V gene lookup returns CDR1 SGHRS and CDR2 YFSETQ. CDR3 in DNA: TGCGCCAGCAGGCGGGAGGGGTTGTTCGCGGGTCGGGACACTGAAGCTTTCTTT. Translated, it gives CASRREGLFAGRDTEAFF.

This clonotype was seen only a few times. The CDR3, as DNA: TGTGCCAGCAGCCGCGGGGGGACTAATGAAAAACTGTTTTTT. This sequence encodes CASSRGGTNEKLFF. This chain joins TRBV5-6 and TRBJ1-4; weak D call: TRBD1 (5 bases). There are 14 residues in the CDR3. Trimming shortened V by 4 bases and J by 2 bases, and 9 bases separated the two germline ends. The V gene's germline CDR1 is SGHDT and CDR2 YYEEEE.

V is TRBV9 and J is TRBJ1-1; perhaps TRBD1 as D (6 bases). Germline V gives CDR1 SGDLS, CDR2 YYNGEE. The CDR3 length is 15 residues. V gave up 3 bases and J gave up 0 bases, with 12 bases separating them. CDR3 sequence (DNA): TGTGCCAGCAGCGATAGGGGGAACTTGAACACTGAAGCTTTCTTT. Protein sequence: CASSDRGNLNTEAFF.